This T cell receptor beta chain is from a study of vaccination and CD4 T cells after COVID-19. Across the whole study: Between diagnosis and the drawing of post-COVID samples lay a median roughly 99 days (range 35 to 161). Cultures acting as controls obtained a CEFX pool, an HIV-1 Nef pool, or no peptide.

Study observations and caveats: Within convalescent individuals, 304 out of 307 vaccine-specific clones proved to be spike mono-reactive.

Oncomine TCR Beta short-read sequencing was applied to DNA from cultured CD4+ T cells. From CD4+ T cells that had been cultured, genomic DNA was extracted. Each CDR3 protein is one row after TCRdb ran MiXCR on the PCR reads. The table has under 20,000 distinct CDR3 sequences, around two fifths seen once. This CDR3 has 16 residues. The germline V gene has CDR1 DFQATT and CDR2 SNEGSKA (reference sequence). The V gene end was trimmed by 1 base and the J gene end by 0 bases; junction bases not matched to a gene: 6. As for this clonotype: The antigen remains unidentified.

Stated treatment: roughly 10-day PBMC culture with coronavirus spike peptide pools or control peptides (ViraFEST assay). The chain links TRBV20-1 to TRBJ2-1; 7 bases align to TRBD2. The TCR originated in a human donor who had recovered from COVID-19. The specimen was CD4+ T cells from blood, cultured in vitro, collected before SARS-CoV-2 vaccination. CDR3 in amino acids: CSARAVAGVSYNEQFF. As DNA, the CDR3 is TGCAGTGCTAGAGCAGTGGCGGGGGTCTCCTACAATGAGCAGTTCTTC.